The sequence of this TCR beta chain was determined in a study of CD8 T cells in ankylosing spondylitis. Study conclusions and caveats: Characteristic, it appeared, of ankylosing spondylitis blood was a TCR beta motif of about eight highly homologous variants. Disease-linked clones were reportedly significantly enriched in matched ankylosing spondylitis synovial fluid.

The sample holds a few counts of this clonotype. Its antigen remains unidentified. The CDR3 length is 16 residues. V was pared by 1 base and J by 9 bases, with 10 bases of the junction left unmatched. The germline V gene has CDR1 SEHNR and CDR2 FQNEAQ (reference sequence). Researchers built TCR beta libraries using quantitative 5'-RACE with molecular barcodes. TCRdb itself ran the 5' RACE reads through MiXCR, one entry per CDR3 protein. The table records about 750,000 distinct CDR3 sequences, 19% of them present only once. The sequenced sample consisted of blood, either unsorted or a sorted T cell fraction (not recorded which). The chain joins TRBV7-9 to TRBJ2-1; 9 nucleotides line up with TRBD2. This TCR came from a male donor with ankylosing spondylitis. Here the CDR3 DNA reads TGTGCCAGCAGCTTAGAGGTAGCGGGAGATGGTATTGAGCAGTTCTTC. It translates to CASSLEVAGDGIEQFF.